What follows are 15 T cell receptor beta chains derived from one specimen sequenced in a study of control samples from healthy donors and cancer patients. Profiling relied on immunoSEQ multiplex PCR, and the TCRdb table lists in-frame clones only, not all of them. The table records 55,000 to 80,000 clones, roughly 87% of them present only once. Sequenced material: PBMCs. Source of these receptors: a man aged 60 to 75 with colorectal cancer.

The gene calls are TRBV7-9 and TRBJ2-3, with 7 bases fitting TRBD1. V was clipped by 5 bases and J by 0 bases; unmatched bases: 5. This CDR3 spans 15 amino acids. Per the germline V gene, CDR1 is SEHNR and CDR2 is FQNEAQ (reference sequence). CDR3 loop: CASSKDRTSTDTQYF. The CDR3 DNA sequence: TGTGCCAGCAGCAAGGACAGGACAAGCACAGATACGCAGTATTTT.

The chain recombines TRBV14 with TRBJ2-1, with D perhaps matching TRBD2 (6 bases). Germline assignment: CDR1 SGHDN and CDR2 FVKESK. The CDR3 runs 16 residues. With 2 bases removed from V and 1 base from J, the gap between germline ends came to 12 bases. CDR3 region: CASSQFKGGSYNEQFF. CDR3 in DNA: TGTGCCAGCAGCCAATTTAAGGGAGGTTCCTACAATGAGCAGTTCTTC. Based on the CDR3 plus reference TRBV14 and TRBJ2-1, the full variable domain is EAGVTQFPSHSVIEKGQTVTLRCDPISGHDNLYWYRRVMGKEIKFLLHFVKESKQDESGMPNNRFLAERTGGTYSTLKVQPAELEDSGVYFCASSQFKGGSYNEQFFGPGTRLTVL.

This chain links TRBV29-1 with TRBJ1-1; D ambiguous. Germline V CDR1 and CDR2: SQVTM, ANQGSEA. The CDR3 is made up of 11 amino acids. Trimming cost V 7 bases and J 0 bases, with 6 bases left between them. CDR3 bases: TGCAGCGCCACCATGAACACTGAAGCTTTCTTT. Protein product: CSATMNTEAFF.

The chain has TRBV28 and TRBJ1-1; D uncertain. Per germline, CDR1 MDHEN and CDR2 SYDVKM. The CDR3 spans 12 residues. Trimming stripped 6 bases from V and 0 bases from J, with 5 bases between. The CDR3 sequence is CASRDLNTEAFF. CDR3 in DNA: TGTGCCAGCAGGGACTTGAACACTGAAGCTTTCTTT. Full variable domain (missing parts from reference TRBV28 and TRBJ1-1): DVKVTQSSRYLVKRTGEKVFLECVQDMDHENMFWYRQDPGLGLRLIYFSYDVKMKEKGDIPEGYSVSREKKERFSLILESASTNQTSMYLCASRDLNTEAFFGQGTRLTVV.

This sequence joins TRBV28 and TRBJ1-5, with D possibly TRBD1 on 5 matching bases. V was trimmed by 5 bases and J by 3 bases, leaving 11 bases between them. The germline V gene has CDR1 MDHEN and CDR2 SYDVKM. The CDR3 has 14 amino acids. CDR3: CASSPDTANQPQHF. CDR3 coding DNA: TGTGCCAGCAGTCCGGACACCGCCAATCAGCCCCAGCATTTT.

The chain uses TRBV7-9 and TRBJ2-3; D unclear. Germline V lookup: CDR1 SEHNR, CDR2 FQNEAQ (reference sequence). CDR3 size: 16 residues. The germline V and J ends were trimmed by 1 base and 4 bases, with 15 bases remaining between them. The CDR3 DNA is TGTGCCAGCAGCTTAGGGGTCGGGTATTTCGCAGATACGCAGTATTTT. This codes for CASSLGVGYFADTQYF.

V usage is TRBV7-9 and J usage is TRBJ2-5, with D tentatively TRBD1 (5 bases). CDR1 and CDR2 from the germline V gene are SEHNR and FQNEAQ (reference sequence). Trimming removed 1 base from V and 3 bases from J, with 6 bases in between. The CDR3 has 13 amino acids. The CDR3 DNA sequence: TGTGCCAGCAGCTTAGTCAGGGAAGAGACCCAGTACTTC. Translating it yields CASSLVREETQYF. Together with reference TRBV7-9 and TRBJ2-5, the CDR3 gives the full variable domain: DTGVSQNPRHKITKRGQNVTFRCDPISEHNRLYWYRQTLGQGPEFLTYFQNEAQLEKSRLLSDRFSAERPKGSFSTLEIQRTEQGDSAMYLCASSLVREETQYFGPGTRLLVL.

The chain uses TRBV27 and TRBJ2-7, with a weak D call TRBD1 (6 bases). The CDR3 runs 13 residues. Per the germline V gene, CDR1 is MNHEY and CDR2 is SMNVEV (reference sequence). Trimming removed 5 bases from V and 5 bases from J, with 13 bases in between. The CDR3 sequence is CASSPGESDEQYF. Here the CDR3 DNA reads TGTGCCAGCAGTCCAGGGGAATCTGACGAGCAGTACTTC.

The chain carries TRBV27 and TRBJ2-1; no definite D call. This CDR3 has 15 amino acids. The ends were cut back, 6 bases at V and 3 bases at J, with 15 bases in the middle. Germline V gives CDR1 MNHEY, CDR2 SMNVEV (reference sequence). CDR3 coding DNA: TGTGCCAGCAGGTTCGGGCAGAATTACTACAATGAGCAGTTCTTC. Protein product: CASRFGQNYYNEQFF.

This chain joins TRBV5-6 and TRBJ1-2; 7 bases match TRBD1. The V segment lost 0 bases and the J segment 3 bases; nucleotides outside the gene matches: 2. The CDR3 extends over 14 amino acids. Germline V lookup: CDR1 SGHDT, CDR2 YYEEEE. This CDR3 is CASSLVGTDYGYTF. CDR3 bases: TGTGCCAGCAGCTTGGTTGGGACAGACTATGGCTACACCTTC.

The chain joins TRBV7-3 to TRBJ2-3; 7 bases fit TRBD2. Unmatched junction bases numbered 7, after V lost 5 bases and J lost 5 bases. The CDR3 loop spans 14 amino acids. The germline V gene encodes CDR1 SGHTA and CDR2 FQGTGA. The CDR3 DNA is TGTGCCAGCAGCCTTAGCGGGTTAGGAGATACGCAGTATTTT. It is translated as CASSLSGLGDTQYF.

This chain uses TRBV15 with TRBJ1-5, with TRBD1 identical over 7 bases. Trimming at V came to 0 bases and at J to 1 base, leaving 12 bases not matched to a gene. CDR1 LNHNV and CDR2 YYDKDF come from the germline V gene (reference sequence). CDR3 length equals 19 residues. CDR3 coding DNA: TGTGCCACCAGCAGAGATCCCCCCGACAGGGTATGGAGCAATCAGCCCCAGCATTTT. It yields the protein CATSRDPPDRVWSNQPQHF.

In DNA, the CDR3 is TGTGCCAGCATCGGACAGGCGAACACTGAAGCTTTCTTT. This encodes CASIGQANTEAFF. The chain couples TRBV7-9 to TRBJ1-1; 7 bases align to TRBD1. CDR3 length: 13 residues. CDR1 and CDR2 from the germline V gene are SEHNR and FQNEAQ (reference sequence). Trimming took 7 bases from V and 1 from J; bases not matched to a gene: 3.

The chain links TRBV6-5 to TRBJ1-4; 7 bases are shared with TRBD1. The ends lost 10 bases at V and 7 bases at J; junction bases unmatched: 12. Germline V gene data show CDR1 as MNHEY and CDR2 as SVGAGI. This CDR3 region has 14 residues. CDR3 bases: TGTGCCACTGCGCCCGACAGGGAGGCTGAAAAACTGTTTTTT. Translation: CATAPDREAEKLFF.

The chain couples TRBV2 to TRBJ1-3; D not resolved. V lost 8 bases to trimming and J lost 6 bases, with 11 bases between them. Germline V lookup: CDR1 SNHLY, CDR2 FYNNEI. The length of the CDR3 is 12 residues. The CDR3 nucleotides are TGTGCCAGCGGAACTGTGGAAAACACCATATATTTT. Amino acid sequence: CASGTVENTIYF.